These 14 T cell receptor beta chains originate from one sample sequenced in a study of cytomegalovirus exposure and HLA in healthy donors (dated by TCRdb to 2016 to 2017). Libraries were built with the immunoSEQ multiplex PCR assay. TCRdb holds this immuneACCESS table with in-frame rearrangements only. Some clones are missing; in checked studies, unresolved V genes explain under half, and the rest has no known cause. Recorded for this sample are about 150,000 clones; roughly 86% of them occurred a single time. Of the sample, approximately 2.2% falls within the top ten clones. Sequenced material: PBMCs. The source is a human donor in good health.

The chain employs TRBV19 and TRBJ2-1, with 8 nucleotides matching TRBD2. In germline, CDR1 is LNHDA, CDR2 SQIVND (reference sequence). The CDR3 covers 14 residues. Unmatched junction bases numbered 5, after V lost 7 bases and J lost 3 bases. Here the CDR3 reads CASMSGGRYNEQFF. Here the CDR3 DNA reads TGTGCCAGTATGAGCGGGGGCCGCTACAATGAGCAGTTCTTC.

In nucleotides, the CDR3 is TGTGCCAGCAGTGAAGCGGCTTATGTATGGAACACTGAAGCTTTCTTT. Protein: CASSEAAYVWNTEAFF. This sequence joins TRBV6-1 and TRBJ1-1, with D unresolved. The CDR3 covers 16 residues. V gave up 0 bases and J gave up 1 base, with 12 bases separating them. The germline V gene encodes CDR1 MNHNS and CDR2 SASEGT.

This clone appeared a few times. The chain recombines TRBV11-2 with TRBJ1-1, with D perhaps matching TRBD1 (6 bases). Deletions cut 0 bases from V and 11 bases from J, with 13 bases between. Germline CDR1 is SGHAT and CDR2 is FQNNGV. The length of the CDR3 is 13 residues. The DNA of the CDR3 is TGTGCCAGCAGCTTAGATCACAGGGAGTTTGCTTTCTTT. Encoded protein: CASSLDHREFAFF.

The gene calls are TRBV27 and TRBJ1-3; tentative D call: TRBD1 (5 bases). The ends were cut back, 5 bases at V and 1 base at J, with 24 bases in the middle. Germline V CDR1 and CDR2: MNHEY, SMNVEV (reference sequence). The CDR3 runs to 19 residues. The CDR3 DNA follows: TGTGCCAGCAGTCTTCAGCAGGTACAACAGGTACTATCTGGAAACACCATATATTTT. It encodes CASSLQQVQQVLSGNTIYF.

This CDR3 is CASSSTPGTITDTQYF. The CDR3 DNA sequence: TGTGCCAGCAGCTCCACGCCCGGGACTATCACAGATACGCAGTATTTT. The chain is built from TRBV11-2 and TRBJ2-3; 7 nucleotides line up with TRBD2. The CDR3 contains 16 residues. CDR1 and CDR2 (germline): SGHAT, FQNNGV. V gave up 4 bases and J gave up 2 bases; unmatched junction bases: 9.

In its sample, this clone was seen a few times. The J gene is TRBJ2-1, the V gene TRBV11-3, with 15 bases matching TRBD2. Looked up from germline, CDR1 is SGHNT and CDR2 is YENEEA. V was clipped by 5 bases and J by 6 bases; unmatched bases: 5. The CDR3 sequence is 16 residues long. CDR3 residues: CASSPRTSGRVNEQFF. DNA of the CDR3: TGTGCCAGCAGCCCTCGGACTAGCGGGAGGGTCAATGAGCAGTTCTTC.

The chain combines TRBV9 with TRBJ1-5, with D hard to call. Per germline, CDR1 SGDLS and CDR2 YYNGEE. The CDR3 extends over 14 amino acids. Trimming took 1 base from V and 2 from J, leaving 7 bases between them. The CDR3 coding sequence is TGTGCCAGCAGCGTATTCCCGGGCAATCAGCCCCAGCATTTT. It specifies CASSVFPGNQPQHF.

The chain is built from TRBV2 and TRBJ2-7, with D perhaps TRBD1 (6 bases). The ends were cut back, 3 bases at V and 4 bases at J, with 19 bases in the middle. CDR3 length equals 16 residues. Germline loops: CDR1 SNHLY, CDR2 FYNNEI. Here the CDR3 reads CASSDPRQAEGYEQYF. CDR3 bases: TGTGCCAGCAGTGACCCCCGACAGGCTGAAGGATACGAGCAGTACTTC.

Concerning this clone itself: Mismatch with germline at one junction end may stem from a read error. The chain carries TRBV2 and TRBJ2-7; 8 nucleotides line up with TRBD2. The germline CDR1 and CDR2 sequences are SNHLY and FYNNEI. CDR3 length: 13 residues. CDR3 loop: CASSKVNGGDLNF. Here the CDR3 DNA reads TGTGCCAGCAGTAAAGTTAACGGGGGGGACCTGAACTTC.

The chain employs TRBV21-1 and TRBJ2-2; TRBD2, the D gene given by the table, was not confirmed from the DNA. TRBV21-1 is an annotated pseudogene. CDR3 length equals 16 residues. The CDR3 is CASSNSSGSVTGELFF. CDR3 coding DNA: TGTGCCAGCAGCAACTCTAGCGGGAGTGTCACCGGGGAGCTGTTTTTT.

V and J are TRBV6-1 and TRBJ2-7; 7 bases line up with TRBD1. CDR1 is MNHNS, CDR2 SASEGT, per germline. The CDR3 is made up of 13 amino acids. V lost 6 bases to trimming and J lost 2 bases; unmatched junction nucleotides: 4. The DNA of the CDR3 is TGTGCCAGCAGCCTAGACAGGGCCTACGAGCAGTACTTC. This codes for CASSLDRAYEQYF.

This clone was found once. This chain links TRBV5-6 with TRBJ1-2; D gene uncertain. This CDR3 has 14 residues. The V end lost 7 bases, the J end lost 3 bases, and 16 bases lay between the germline ends. Per germline, CDR1 SGHDT and CDR2 YYEEEE. This CDR3 is CASGSMGGYYGYTF. CDR3 in DNA: TGTGCCAGCGGATCCATGGGAGGGTACTATGGCTACACCTTC.

The gene calls are TRBV4-2 and TRBJ1-2; 11 nucleotides agree with TRBD1. J was trimmed by 7 bases and V by 0 bases; bases with no gene match: 4. The CDR3 is 15 amino acids. Per the germline V gene, CDR1 is LGHNA and CDR2 is YNFKEQ. CDR3 nucleotide sequence: TGTGCCAGCAGCCAAGATGGGACAGGGGGATCTGGCTACACCTTC. Protein product: CASSQDGTGGSGYTF.

This rearrangement joins TRBV6-6 to TRBJ1-1; 10 bases align to TRBD1. J gave up 4 bases and V 6 bases, and 11 bases lay outside the gene matches. The germline V gene encodes CDR1 MNHNY and CDR2 SVGAGI (reference sequence). This CDR3 comprises 16 residues. The DNA for the CDR3 is TGTGCCAGCAGCATGGGGGGACAGGGGAGGTTCACTGAAGCTTTCTTT. It specifies CASSMGGQGRFTEAFF.